A selection of T cell receptor beta chains follows, all from one sample in a study of blood T cell repertoires in COVID-19. Using immunoSEQ multiplex PCR, the repertoire was profiled, and TCRdb retains in-frame clones only, with some absent. Of roughly 100,000 clones listed, about 89% are singletons. What was sequenced was peripheral blood. These receptors all stem from a human donor in a cohort sampled during active COVID-19. Each CDR3 is given with its conserved first and last residue. D genes are given only for firm matches. Clone size is not always given. Where it is, it says once, few, many or a class for expanded clones.

j_call,d_call,v_call,clone_size,cdr3_nt,cdr3_aa
TRBJ2-3,-,TRBV6-6,-,TGTGCCAGCAGTTACCCGGGGATCGATACGCAGTATTTT,CASSYPGIDTQYF
TRBJ1-1,-,TRBV2,once,TGTGCCAGCAGTGTGACAGGGAACACTGAAGCTTTCTTT,CASSVTGNTEAFF
TRBJ2-5,-,TRBV29-1,-,TGCAGCGTTGTAAGGGGTCGGCGGGGTGGGGAGACCCAGTACTTC,CSVVRGRRGGETQYF
TRBJ2-5,TRBD2,TRBV6-2/TRBV6-3,-,TGTGCCAGCAGTCGGGAGGGGACCCAGTACTTC,CASSREGTQYF
TRBJ2-2,TRBD1,TRBV2,-,TGTGCCAGCAGTCAGATCAGGGGGCGAGAAATTATAACGAACACCGGGGAGCTGTTTTTT,CASSQIRGREIITNTGELFF
TRBJ2-7,TRBD1,TRBV19,-,TGTGCCAGTAGTATCTTGGGGACAGAGGCCGAGCAGTACTTC,CASSILGTEAEQYF
TRBJ2-1,-,TRBV5-1,-,TGCGCCAGCAGCTTGGGTCCGACGGGATCCGGGAATGAGCAGTTCTTC,CASSLGPTGSGNEQFF
TRBJ2-5,-,TRBV29-1,-,TGCAGCGTTTCACAGGGAGACTTTCAAGAGACCCAGTACTTC,CSVSQGDFQETQYF
TRBJ2-2,TRBD1,TRBV28,-,TGTGCCAGCATCTCCATTACACAGGGGACCGGGGAGCTGTTTTTT,CASISITQGTGELFF
TRBJ1-5,-,TRBV27,-,TGTGCCAGCAGTTTAGAAAGGGGTAGCAATCAGCCCCAGCATTTT,CASSLERGSNQPQHF
TRBJ1-1,TRBD1,TRBV2,-,TGTGCCAGCAGTGATAGGACAGGGGGCACTGAAGCTTTCTTT,CASSDRTGGTEAFF
TRBJ2-3,TRBD2,TRBV19,-,TGTGCCAGTAGTAGGACTAGCGTAACAGATACGCAGTATTTT,CASSRTSVTDTQYF
TRBJ2-1,-,TRBV7-2,-,TGTGCCAGCACCGCGGGTGACTACAATGAGCAGTTCTTC,CASTAGDYNEQFF
TRBJ2-2,-,TRBV9,-,TGTGCCAGCAGCGTAGGGTTCGGTAACACCGGGGAGCTGTTTTTT,CASSVGFGNTGELFF
TRBJ1-2,TRBD1,TRBV2,-,TGTGCCAGCAGTGTAGTAGCCTGGGGGACAGGAAGCGGTGGCTACACCTTC,CASSVVAWGTGSGGYTF
TRBJ2-4,TRBD2,TRBV5-8,-,TGTGCCAGCAGCTACAGACTAGCGGGAGGGGGGAAAAACATTCAGTACTTC,CASSYRLAGGGKNIQYF
TRBJ2-5,-,TRBV12-3/TRBV12-4,-,TGTGCCAGCAGCCACACCTACCAAGAGACCCAGTACTTC,CASSHTYQETQYF
TRBJ2-3,TRBD2,TRBV19,-,TGTGCCAGTAGTAGCGGGAGAGCAGATACGCAGTATTTT,CASSSGRADTQYF
TRBJ1-5,TRBD1,TRBV10-1,few,TGCGCCAGCAGTGAGCCGGGACAGGGGGGAACTCAGCCCCAGCATTTT,CASSEPGQGGTQPQHF
TRBJ1-6,TRBD1,TRBV11-2,-,TGTGCCAGCAGCTCGGGACAGAGTAATTCACCCCTCCACTTT,CASSSGQSNSPLHF
TRBJ2-1,TRBD2,TRBV9,-,TGTGCCAGCAGCCAGACTAGCGGGAGCTCTAATGAGCAGTTCTTC,CASSQTSGSSNEQFF
TRBJ1-5,TRBD1,TRBV11-3,-,TGTGCCAGCAGTCCGGGACAGGGACCCAATCAGCCCCAACATTTT,CASSPGQGPNQPQHF
TRBJ2-3,-,TRBV18,few,TGTGCCAGCTCCCCGCCAGTATCTCGAGATACGCAGTATTTT,CASSPPVSRDTQYF
TRBJ1-2,-,TRBV4-3,once,TGCGCCAGCAGCCAAGAAGCTGGGCTTGCTAACTATGGCTACACCTTC,CASSQEAGLANYGYTF
TRBJ1-5,-,TRBV28,-,TGTGCCAGCAGTCCCGATGGAAGGGGGAATCAGCCCCAGCATTTT,CASSPDGRGNQPQHF
TRBJ1-2,-,TRBV29-1,-,TGCAGCGTTGGAGGGGGGGAAGGCTATGGCTACACCTTC,CSVGGGEGYGYTF
TRBJ2-2,TRBD2,TRBV5-4,-,TGTGCCAGCAGCCTCGCTAGCGGGGACACCGGGGAGCTGTTTTTT,CASSLASGDTGELFF
TRBJ2-2,TRBD2,TRBV6-2/TRBV6-3,-,TGTGCCAGCAGTTACCGCCTAGCGGGGGCCCGGACCGGGGAGCTGTTTTTT,CASSYRLAGARTGELFF
TRBJ2-3,TRBD2,TRBV7-6,-,TGTGCCAGCGCTTGGACTAGCGGACGCACAGATACGCAGTATTTT,CASAWTSGRTDTQYF
TRBJ1-2,-,TRBV9,-,TGTGCCAGCAGCGGACGGACAGTAGGCTACACCTTC,CASSGRTVGYTF
TRBJ2-2,-,TRBV7-8,-,TGTGCCAGCAGCCAAAAGCGGGTTGTCACCGGGGAGCTGTTTTTT,CASSQKRVVTGELFF
TRBJ2-7,TRBD1,TRBV10-3,once,TGTGCCATCAGTGTCGACAGGGGTAGGGGCGAGCAGTACTTC,CAISVDRGRGEQYF
TRBJ2-5,TRBD2,TRBV6-5,-,TGTGCCAGCCGTCGACTAGCGGGGGGAGAGACCCAGTACTTC,CASRRLAGGETQYF
TRBJ2-3,-,TRBV24-1,-,TGTGCCACCAGTGATTGGTCCGGGGGTCGCACAGATACGCAGTATTTT,CATSDWSGGRTDTQYF
TRBJ2-7,TRBD1,TRBV6-2/TRBV6-3,-,TGTGCCAGCAGTTTTTACAGGGGTTCCTACTCCTACGAGCAGTACTTC,CASSFYRGSYSYEQYF
TRBJ1-1,-,TRBV4-3,-,TGCGCCAGCAGCCAGGCCAGGGACACTGAAGCTTTCTTT,CASSQARDTEAFF
TRBJ2-5,-,TRBV28,once,TGTGCCAGCAGTCTACCCTCAGAGACCCAGTACTTC,CASSLPSETQYF